This TCR beta chain came from a study of T cells in Graves' hyperthyroidism and ophthalmopathy. Study in general: Peripheral blood was taken when the disease was first diagnosed, before any treatment began.

Germline CDR1 reads SGHTA; CDR2 reads FQGNSA. CDR3 size: 15 residues. Trimming removed 6 bases from V and 2 bases from J; junction bases left unmatched: 9. The study enrolled patients aged 18 to 65 with newly diagnosed hyperthyroidism of under 2 months' duration. Exclusion of patients followed from uncontrolled infection, other autoimmune disease, pregnancy or lactation. Fresh peripheral blood, approximately 10 ml, was the source of the PBMCs. Researchers amplified the TCR beta CDR3 regions from RNA transcripts. The TCR CDR3 first-round RT-PCR relied on the HTBI primer set. One entry per CDR3 protein, called by TCRdb with MiXCR from the multiplex PCR reads. The repertoire includes around 690,000 distinct CDR3 sequences, around 16% of them detected once, and around 15% sits in the top ten. This clonotype was seen many times.

This chain joins TRBV7-2 and TRBJ2-7; 8 bases align to TRBD1. Sequencing was performed on blood. This clonotype was sampled from a man over 45 with Graves' hyperthyroidism. For the CDR3, the DNA is TGTGCCAGCAGACGGACAGGGCCCCGCACCTACGAGCAGTACTTC. As protein: CASRRTGPRTYEQYF.